The sequence of this T cell receptor beta chain was determined in a study of blood T cell repertoires in COVID-19. Germline-derived CDR1 and CDR2 are SGHTA and FQGTGA. The CDR3 runs to 14 residues. V lost 5 bases to trimming and J lost 2 bases; unmatched junction nucleotides: 6. Measured with immunoSEQ multiplex PCR; TCRdb has only the in-frame clones, and not every one. The sample includes tens of thousands of clones, more than 80% seen only once; the top ten take around 12%. The clonotype was recovered from a human donor in a cohort sampled during active COVID-19. Sequencing input: peripheral blood. The chain has TRBV7-3 and TRBJ2-7; 7 bases are shared with TRBD1. CDR3 amino acids: CASSLRDRPYEQYF. Here the CDR3 DNA reads TGTGCCAGCAGCCTCCGGGACAGACCCTACGAGCAGTACTTC.